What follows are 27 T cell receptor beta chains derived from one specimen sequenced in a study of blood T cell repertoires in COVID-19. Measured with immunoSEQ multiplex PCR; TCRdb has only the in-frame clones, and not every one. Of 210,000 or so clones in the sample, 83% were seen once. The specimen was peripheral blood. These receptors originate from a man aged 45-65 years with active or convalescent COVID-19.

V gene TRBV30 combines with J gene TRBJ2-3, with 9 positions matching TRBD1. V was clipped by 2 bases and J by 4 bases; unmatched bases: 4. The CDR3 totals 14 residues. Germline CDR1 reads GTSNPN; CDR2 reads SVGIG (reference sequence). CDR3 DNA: TGTGCCTGGAGTCGGACAGGGGTTTCAGATACGCAGTATTTT. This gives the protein CAWSRTGVSDTQYF.

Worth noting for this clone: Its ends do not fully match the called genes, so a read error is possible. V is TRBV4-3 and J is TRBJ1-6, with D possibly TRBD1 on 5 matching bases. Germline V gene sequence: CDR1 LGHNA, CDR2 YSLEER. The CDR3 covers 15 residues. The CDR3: CASSQEQQALSPLHF. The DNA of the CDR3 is TGCGCCAGCAGTCAAGAGCAACAGGCCCTATCACCCCTCCACTTT.

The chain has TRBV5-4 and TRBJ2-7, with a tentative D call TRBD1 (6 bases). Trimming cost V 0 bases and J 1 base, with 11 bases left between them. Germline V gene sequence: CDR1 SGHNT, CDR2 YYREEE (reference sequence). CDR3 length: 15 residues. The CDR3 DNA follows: TGTGCCAGCAGCTTGGCCCTCGGACAGTCCTACGAGCAGTACTTC. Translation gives CASSLALGQSYEQYF.

In DNA, the CDR3 is TGTGCCAGCAGCTTAACAGGGGGCTACTCTGGAAACACCATATATTTT. The encoded protein is CASSLTGGYSGNTIYF. V and J are TRBV11-2 and TRBJ1-3; 9 nucleotides align to TRBD1. The CDR3 sequence is 16 residues long. Germline V gene sequence: CDR1 SGHAT, CDR2 FQNNGV. Trimming cost V 2 bases and J 0 bases; bases outside gene matches: 2.

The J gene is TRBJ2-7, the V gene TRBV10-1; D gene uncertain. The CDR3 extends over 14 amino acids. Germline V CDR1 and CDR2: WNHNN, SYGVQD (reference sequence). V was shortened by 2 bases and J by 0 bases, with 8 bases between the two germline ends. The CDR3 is CASSEAASSYEQYF. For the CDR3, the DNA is TGCGCCAGCAGTGAGGCGGCGAGCTCCTACGAGCAGTACTTC.

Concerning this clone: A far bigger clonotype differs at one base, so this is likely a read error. The CDR3 loop reads CASWRGGSLSYEQYF. The CDR3 nucleotides are TGCGCCAGCTGGCGCGGGGGGTCCCTTAGCTACGAGCAGTACTTC. This rearrangement joins TRBV4-1 to TRBJ2-7; 8 nucleotides match TRBD2. The V gene end was trimmed by 8 bases and the J gene end by 3 bases; junction bases not matched to a gene: 12. This CDR3 contains 15 residues. Germline V gene lookup returns CDR1 MGHRA and CDR2 YSYEKL.

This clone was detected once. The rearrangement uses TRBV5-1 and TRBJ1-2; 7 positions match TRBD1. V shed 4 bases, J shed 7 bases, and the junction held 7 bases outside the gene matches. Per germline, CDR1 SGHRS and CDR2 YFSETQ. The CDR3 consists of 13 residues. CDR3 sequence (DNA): TGCGCCAGCAGCCCGCAGGGGGTAGGTGGCTACACCTTC. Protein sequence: CASSPQGVGGYTF.

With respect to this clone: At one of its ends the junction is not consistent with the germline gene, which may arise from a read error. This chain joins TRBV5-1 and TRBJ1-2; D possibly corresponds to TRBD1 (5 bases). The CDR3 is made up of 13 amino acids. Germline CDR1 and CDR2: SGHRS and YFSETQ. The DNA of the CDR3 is TGCGCCAGCAGCCAGGGTACTAACTATAGCTACACCTTC. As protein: CASSQGTNYSYTF.

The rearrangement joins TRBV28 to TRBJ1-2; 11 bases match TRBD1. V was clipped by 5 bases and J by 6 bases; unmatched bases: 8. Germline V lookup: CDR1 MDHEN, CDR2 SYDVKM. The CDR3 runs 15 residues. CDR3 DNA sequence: TGTGCCAGCAGTACCTATGGACAGGGGGCGCATGGCTACACCTTC. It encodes CASSTYGQGAHGYTF.

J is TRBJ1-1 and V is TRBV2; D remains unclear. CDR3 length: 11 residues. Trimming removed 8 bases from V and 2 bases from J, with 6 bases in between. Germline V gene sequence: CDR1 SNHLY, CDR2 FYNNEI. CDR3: CASASNTEAFF. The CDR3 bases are TGTGCCAGCGCTAGTAACACTGAAGCTTTCTTT.

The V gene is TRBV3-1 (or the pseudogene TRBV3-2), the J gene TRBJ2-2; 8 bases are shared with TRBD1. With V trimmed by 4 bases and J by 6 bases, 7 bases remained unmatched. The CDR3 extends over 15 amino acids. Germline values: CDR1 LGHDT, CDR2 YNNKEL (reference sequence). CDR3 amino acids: CASSRTTGAAGELFF. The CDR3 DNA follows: TGTGCCAGCAGCCGAACGACAGGGGCGGCCGGGGAGCTGTTTTTT.

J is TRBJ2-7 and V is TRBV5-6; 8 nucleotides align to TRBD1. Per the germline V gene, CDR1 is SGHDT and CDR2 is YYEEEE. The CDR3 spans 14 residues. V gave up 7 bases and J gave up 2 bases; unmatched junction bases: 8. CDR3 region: CASGPDRGAYEQYF. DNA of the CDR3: TGTGCCAGCGGGCCCGACAGGGGAGCCTACGAGCAGTACTTC.

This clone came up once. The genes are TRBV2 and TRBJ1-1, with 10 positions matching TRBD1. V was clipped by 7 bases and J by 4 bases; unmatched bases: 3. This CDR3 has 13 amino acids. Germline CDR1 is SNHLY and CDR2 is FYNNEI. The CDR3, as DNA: TGTGCCAGCACGGGACAGGGGTCCACTGAAGCTTTCTTT. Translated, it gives CASTGQGSTEAFF.

CDR3 nucleotide sequence: TGTGCCAGCAGCCCGGGACAGGGGGCCTCTGGAAACACCATATATTTT. Translated: CASSPGQGASGNTIYF. V is TRBV7-2 and J is TRBJ1-3, with 12 bases matching TRBD1. CDR1 is SGHTA and CDR2 is FQGNSA in the germline V gene. This CDR3 spans 16 amino acids. The J segment lost 0 bases and the V segment lost 5 bases, leaving 2 bases of the junction unmatched.

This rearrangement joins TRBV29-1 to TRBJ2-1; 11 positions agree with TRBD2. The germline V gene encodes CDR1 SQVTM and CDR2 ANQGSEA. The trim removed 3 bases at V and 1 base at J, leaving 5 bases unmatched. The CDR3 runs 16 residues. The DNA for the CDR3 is TGCAGCGTTGATTTTCCTAGCGGGAGGTCCTACAATGAGCAGTTCTTC. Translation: CSVDFPSGRSYNEQFF.

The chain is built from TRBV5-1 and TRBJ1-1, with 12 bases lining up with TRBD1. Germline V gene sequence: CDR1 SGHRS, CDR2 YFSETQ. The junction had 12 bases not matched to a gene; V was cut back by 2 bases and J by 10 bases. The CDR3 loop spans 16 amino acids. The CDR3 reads CASSFGTGGAGARAFF. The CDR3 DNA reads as TGCGCCAGCAGCTTTGGGACAGGGGGCGCCGGGGCTCGAGCTTTCTTT.

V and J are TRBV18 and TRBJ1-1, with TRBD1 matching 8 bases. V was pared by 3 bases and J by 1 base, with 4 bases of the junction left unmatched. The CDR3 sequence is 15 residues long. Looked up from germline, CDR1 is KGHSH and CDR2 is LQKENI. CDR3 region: CASSPPGGGNTEAFF. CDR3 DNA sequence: TGTGCCAGCTCACCCCCAGGGGGCGGGAACACTGAAGCTTTCTTT.

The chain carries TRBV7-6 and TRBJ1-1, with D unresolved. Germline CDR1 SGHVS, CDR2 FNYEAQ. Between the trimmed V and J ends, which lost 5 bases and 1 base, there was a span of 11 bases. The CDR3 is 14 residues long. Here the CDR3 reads CASSTGRGNTEAFF. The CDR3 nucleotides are TGTGCCAGCAGCACTGGACGGGGGAACACTGAAGCTTTCTTT. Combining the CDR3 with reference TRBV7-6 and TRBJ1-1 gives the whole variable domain GAGVSQSPRYKVTKRGQDVALRCDPISGHVSLYWYRQALGQGPEFLTYFNYEAQQDKSGLPNDRFSAERPEGSISTLTIQRTEQRDSAMYRCASSTGRGNTEAFFGQGTRLTVV.

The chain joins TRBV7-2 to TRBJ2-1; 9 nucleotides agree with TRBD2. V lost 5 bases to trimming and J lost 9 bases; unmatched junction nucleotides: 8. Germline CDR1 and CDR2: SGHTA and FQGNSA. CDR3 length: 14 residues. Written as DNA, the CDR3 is TGTGCCAGCAGCCCAGCGGGGGGAGGAGCTGAGCAGTTCTTC. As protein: CASSPAGGGAEQFF.

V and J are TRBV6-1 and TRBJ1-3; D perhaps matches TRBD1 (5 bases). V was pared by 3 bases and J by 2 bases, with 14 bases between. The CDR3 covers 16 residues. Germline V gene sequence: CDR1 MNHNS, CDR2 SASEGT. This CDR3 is CASSDPLRGAGNTIYF. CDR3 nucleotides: TGTGCCAGCAGTGACCCGCTCCGGGGGGCTGGAAACACCATATATTTT.

The CDR3 DNA reads as TGTGCCAGCAGCCCCGGACAGGGGGCGCTGAACACTGAAGCTTTCTTT. As protein: CASSPGQGALNTEAFF. V usage is TRBV11-2 and J usage is TRBJ1-1, with 11 bases identical to TRBD1. J gave up 0 bases and V 5 bases, and 5 bases lay outside the gene matches. Germline CDR1 is SGHAT and CDR2 is FQNNGV. This CDR3 comprises 16 residues.

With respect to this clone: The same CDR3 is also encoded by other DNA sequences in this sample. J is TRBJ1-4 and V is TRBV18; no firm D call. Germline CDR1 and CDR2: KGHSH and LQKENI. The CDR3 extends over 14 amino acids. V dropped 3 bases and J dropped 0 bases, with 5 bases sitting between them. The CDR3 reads CASSPGATNEKLFF. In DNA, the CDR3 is TGTGCCAGCTCACCTGGAGCAACTAATGAAAAACTGTTTTTT.

The CDR3 here is CASSFPEGGRMNEQFF. The CDR3 DNA reads as TGCGCCAGCAGCTTCCCCGAGGGCGGGCGGATGAATGAGCAGTTCTTC. V and J are TRBV5-1 and TRBJ2-1; D may be TRBD2 (5 bases). The CDR3 is made up of 16 amino acids. Trimming left V 2 bases short and J 7 bases short, with 19 bases between. Per germline, CDR1 SGHRS and CDR2 YFSETQ. The variable domain in full, completed from reference TRBV5-1 and TRBJ2-1, reads KAGVTQTPRYLIKTRGQQVTLSCSPISGHRSVSWYQQTPGQGLQFLFEYFSETQRNKGNFPGRFSGRQFSNSRSEMNVSTLELGDSALYLCASSFPEGGRMNEQFFGPGTRLTVL.

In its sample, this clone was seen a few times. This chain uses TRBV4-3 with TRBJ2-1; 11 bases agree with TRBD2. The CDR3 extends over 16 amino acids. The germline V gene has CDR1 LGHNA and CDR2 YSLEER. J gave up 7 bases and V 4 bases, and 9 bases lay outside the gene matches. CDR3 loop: CASSPRLAGSWNEQFF. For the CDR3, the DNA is TGCGCCAGCAGCCCCCGACTAGCGGGGTCTTGGAATGAGCAGTTCTTC.

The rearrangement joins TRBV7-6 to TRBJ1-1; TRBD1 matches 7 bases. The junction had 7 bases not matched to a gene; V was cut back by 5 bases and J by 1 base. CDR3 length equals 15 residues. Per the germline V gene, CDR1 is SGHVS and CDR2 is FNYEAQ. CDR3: CASSLFQGGNTEAFF. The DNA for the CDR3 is TGTGCCAGCAGCCTCTTCCAGGGGGGGAACACTGAAGCTTTCTTT.

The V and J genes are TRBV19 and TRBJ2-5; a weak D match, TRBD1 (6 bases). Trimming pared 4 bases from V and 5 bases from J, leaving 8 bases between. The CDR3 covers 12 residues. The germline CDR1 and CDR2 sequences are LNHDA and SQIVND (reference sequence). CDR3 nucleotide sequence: TGTGCCAGTAGTACAGGGGTGGAGACCCAGTACTTC. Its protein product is CASSTGVETQYF.

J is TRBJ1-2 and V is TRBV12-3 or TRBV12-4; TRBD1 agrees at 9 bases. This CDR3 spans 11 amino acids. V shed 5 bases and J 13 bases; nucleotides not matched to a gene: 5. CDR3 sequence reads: CASSQQGASTF. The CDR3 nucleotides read TGTGCCAGCAGTCAACAGGGGGCTAGCACCTTC.